The present entry profiles one T cell receptor beta chain with its context. As yet, its antigen is unknown. Profiled with immunoSEQ multiplex PCR; TCRdb holds only in-frame clones, not every one. The sample lists around 1.9 million clones; about 92% were seen once. This sample stems from a study of shared clonotypes between healthy human individuals. Study-level results: Naive subsets, compared against memory subsets, generally had larger estimated richness values. Sequencing depth was expected to affect clonotype sharing among donors.

As defined, naive CD8 cells were CD45RO-negative and positively selected for CCR7, with terminally differentiated effector memory CD45RA+ cells excluded. Germline loops: CDR1 MDHEN, CDR2 SYDVKM. V was trimmed by 7 bases and J by 0 bases, leaving 13 bases between them. The CDR3 consists of 14 residues. The chain links TRBV28 to TRBJ2-7; a possible D gene is TRBD1 (5 bases). Specimen: naive CD8+ T cells from PBMCs. The source of this sequence is a man aged 18-30 years in good health. Some clones in this sample may be carry-over from other donors' samples. The CDR3: CASIQTGSSYEQYF. CDR3 DNA sequence: TGTGCCAGCATTCAAACAGGAAGCTCCTACGAGCAGTACTTC.